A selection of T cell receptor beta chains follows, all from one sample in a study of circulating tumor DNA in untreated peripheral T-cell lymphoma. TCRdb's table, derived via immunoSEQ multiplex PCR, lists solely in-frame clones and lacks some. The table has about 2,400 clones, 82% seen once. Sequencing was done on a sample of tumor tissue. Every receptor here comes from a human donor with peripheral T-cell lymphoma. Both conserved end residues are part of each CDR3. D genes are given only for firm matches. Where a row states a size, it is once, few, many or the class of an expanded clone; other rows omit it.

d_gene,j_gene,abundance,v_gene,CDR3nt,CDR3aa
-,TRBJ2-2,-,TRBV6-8,TGTGCCAGCAGTGAGGGGAACACCGGGGAGCTGTTTTTT,CASSEGNTGELFF
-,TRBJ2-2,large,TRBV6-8,TGTGCCAGCAGTTCCGAGACGGCCTACGCGAACACCGGGGAGCTGTTTTTT,CASSSETAYANTGELFF
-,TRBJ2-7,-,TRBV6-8,TGTGCCAGCAGTTACTTTCGGGCCTACGAGCAGTACTTC,CASSYFRAYEQYF
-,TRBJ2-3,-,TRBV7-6,TGTGCTAGCAGCTTAGGTGGGGGCCCTCGGGATACGCAGTATTTT,CASSLGGGPRDTQYF
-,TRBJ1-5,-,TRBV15,TGTGCCACCAGCAGAGGGCTGTATGATAGCAATCAGCCTCAGCATTTT,CATSRGLYDSNQPQHF
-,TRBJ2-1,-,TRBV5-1,TGCGCCAGCAGCTTGATGGACAAACTCCGGGATGAGCAGTTCTTC,CASSLMDKLRDEQFF
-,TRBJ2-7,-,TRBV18,TGTGCCAGCTCACCAGGGGGCAGGAGCTACGAGCAGTACTTC,CASSPGGRSYEQYF
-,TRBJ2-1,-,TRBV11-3,TGTGCCAGCAGCTTTGGAGGGAGTGGTTACAATGAGCAGTTCTTC,CASSFGGSGYNEQFF
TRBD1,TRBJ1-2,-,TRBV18,TGTGCCAGCTCACCCCGACAGGGTCTGGACGGCTACACCTTC,CASSPRQGLDGYTF
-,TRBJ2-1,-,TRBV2,TGTGCCAGCAGAGCGGGACAGGTCTACAATGAGCAGTTCTTC,CASRAGQVYNEQFF
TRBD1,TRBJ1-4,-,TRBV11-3,TGTGCCAGCAGCCAAAACAGGGGAGGTGAAAAACTGTTTTTT,CASSQNRGGEKLFF
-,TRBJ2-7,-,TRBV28,TGTGCCAGCAGCCCCTTTTACTACGAGCAGTACTTC,CASSPFYYEQYF
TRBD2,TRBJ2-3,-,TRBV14,TGTGCCAGCAGCCGTAGCGGGATGTCCGCAGATACGCAGTATTTT,CASSRSGMSADTQYF
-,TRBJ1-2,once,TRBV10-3,TGTGCCATCAGTGAGTCGACAGTTTTAAGGGGAAATGGCTACACCTTC,CAISESTVLRGNGYTF
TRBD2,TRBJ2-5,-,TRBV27,TGTGCCAGCAGTTTAAGTCGCGGGGGGATGGAGACCCAGTACTTC,CASSLSRGGMETQYF
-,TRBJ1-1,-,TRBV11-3,TGTGCCAGCAGCCCGCACGAGATGAACACTGAAGCTTTCTTT,CASSPHEMNTEAFF
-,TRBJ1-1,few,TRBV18,TGTGCCAGCTCACCACCGATGGCAGGATCGGACACTGAAGCTTTCTTT,CASSPPMAGSDTEAFF
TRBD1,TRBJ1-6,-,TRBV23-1,TGCGCCAGCAGTCAATCGGACAGGGGGTACGCAGTGTATAATTCACCCCTCCACTTT,CASSQSDRGYAVYNSPLHF
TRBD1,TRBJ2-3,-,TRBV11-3,TGTGCCAGCAGCTTAGGACAGGGGGTGGACACAGATACGCAGTATTTT,CASSLGQGVDTDTQYF
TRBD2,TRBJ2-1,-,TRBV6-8,TGTGCCAGCAGTGCGATCTTAGCGGGGGACTCCTACAATGAGCAGTTCTTC,CASSAILAGDSYNEQFF
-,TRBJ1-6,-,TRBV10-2,TGCGCCAGCAGTGATAACAGAGACTATAATTCACCCCTCCACTTT,CASSDNRDYNSPLHF
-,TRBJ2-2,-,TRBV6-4,TGTGCCAGCAATTACCCACCGTCTATAGCCCCACCGCGCCAGGGGGAGCTGTTTTTT,CASNYPPSIAPPRQGELFF
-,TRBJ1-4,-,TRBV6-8,TGTGCCAGCAGTCGGGGGGCTAATGAAAAACTGTTTTTT,CASSRGANEKLFF
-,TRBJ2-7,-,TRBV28,TGTGCCAGCTGCCCCGCCAGACAGTACGAGCAGTACTTC,CASCPARQYEQYF
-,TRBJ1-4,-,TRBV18,TGTGCCAGCTCACCGGACTGGGCAACTAATGAAAAACTGTTTTTT,CASSPDWATNEKLFF
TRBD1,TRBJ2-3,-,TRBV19,TGTGCCAGTAGTAGGCCAGGGGGAAAGGATACGCAGTATTTT,CASSRPGGKDTQYF
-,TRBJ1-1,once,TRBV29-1,TGCAGCGTTAAGGGGGTACGGACTGAAGCTTTCTTT,CSVKGVRTEAFF
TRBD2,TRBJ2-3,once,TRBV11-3,TGTGCCAGCAGCTCGTCACTAGCGGGGGACCCTCCTGGCACAGATATGCAGTATTTT,CASSSSLAGDPPGTDMQYF
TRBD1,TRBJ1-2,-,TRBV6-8,TGTGCCAGCCGAACAGGGGGCGCAAACTATGGCTACACCTTC,CASRTGGANYGYTF
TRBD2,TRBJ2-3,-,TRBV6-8,TGTGCCAGCAGTTTAAACGGCGGGAGCGCAGATACGCAGTATTTT,CASSLNGGSADTQYF
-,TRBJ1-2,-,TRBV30,TGTGCCTGGAGGCCGGGAGGTTATGGCTACACCTTC,CAWRPGGYGYTF
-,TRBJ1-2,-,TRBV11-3,TGTGCCAGCAGCAGAACGGATATCTCTAACTATGGCTACACCTTC,CASSRTDISNYGYTF
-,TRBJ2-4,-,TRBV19,TGTGCCAGTAGTATAGGTATTTCCCTAGCCAAAAACATTCAGTACTTC,CASSIGISLAKNIQYF
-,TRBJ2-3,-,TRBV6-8,TGTGCCAGCAGTGACTCGGCGGGATCGGTAGATACGCAGTATTTT,CASSDSAGSVDTQYF
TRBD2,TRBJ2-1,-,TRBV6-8,TGTGCCAGCAGTGATCTAGCGGGGGGGCACAATGAGCAGTTCTTC,CASSDLAGGHNEQFF
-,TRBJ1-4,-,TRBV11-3,TGTGCCAGCAGCTTAGGTGTTTCCCCCCGGGCCACTAATGAAAAACTGTTTTTT,CASSLGVSPRATNEKLFF
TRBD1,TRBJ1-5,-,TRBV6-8,TGTGCCAGCAGTTACACAGGGGGGGGTAGGTATCAGCCCCAGCATTTT,CASSYTGGGRYQPQHF
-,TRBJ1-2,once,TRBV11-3,TGTGCCAGCAGGTCGAAGACAACGAACTATGGCTACACCTTC,CASRSKTTNYGYTF
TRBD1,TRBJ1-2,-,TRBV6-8,TGTGCCAGCAGGGACAGGACTTCGATCGACTATGGCTACACCTTC,CASRDRTSIDYGYTF
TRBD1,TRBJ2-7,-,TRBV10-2,TGCGCCAGCAGTGAGGGACAGGGGCGAAAGCAGTACTTC,CASSEGQGRKQYF
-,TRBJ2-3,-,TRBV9,TGTGCCAGCAGCGTAGAGGGTATAGGGACAGATACGCAGTATTTT,CASSVEGIGTDTQYF
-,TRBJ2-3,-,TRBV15,TGTGCCACCAGCAGAGATGTCGGCTCGGATACGCAGTATTTT,CATSRDVGSDTQYF
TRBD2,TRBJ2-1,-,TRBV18,TGTGCCAGCTCACCCCCGGGGATCGACGGGGGGTATGAGCAGTTCTTC,CASSPPGIDGGYEQFF
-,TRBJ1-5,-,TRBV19,TGTGCCAGTAACTCCGGAGGTCAGCCCCAGCATTTT,CASNSGGQPQHF
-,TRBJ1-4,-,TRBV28,TGTGCCAGCACCTTCGGCGGGGGGGGTAATGAAAAACTGTTTTTT,CASTFGGGGNEKLFF
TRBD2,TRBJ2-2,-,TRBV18,TGTGCCAGCTCACCACCAACTAGCGGCACCGGGGAGCTGTTTTTT,CASSPPTSGTGELFF
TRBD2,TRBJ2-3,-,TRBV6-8,TGTGCCAGCAGTGATACTAGCGGGGGCACAGATACGCAGTATTTT,CASSDTSGGTDTQYF
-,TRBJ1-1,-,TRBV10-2,TGCGCCAGCAGTTCTGGGAACACTGAAGCTTTCTTT,CASSSGNTEAFF
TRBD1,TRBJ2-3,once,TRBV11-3,TGTGCCAGCAGCTTCCAGGGGGTAGGCACAGATACGCAGTATTTT,CASSFQGVGTDTQYF
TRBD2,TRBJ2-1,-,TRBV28,TGTGCCAGCAAAGAAACTAGCGGGGTGAATGAGCAGTTCTTC,CASKETSGVNEQFF
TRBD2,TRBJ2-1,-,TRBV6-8,TGTGCCAGCAGTGCCGGGACTAGCGAGAATGAGCAGTTCTTC,CASSAGTSENEQFF
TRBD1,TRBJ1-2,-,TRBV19,TGTGCCAGTACCCGACAGGGAACGGGCTATGGCTACACCTTC,CASTRQGTGYGYTF
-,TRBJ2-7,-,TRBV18,TGTGCCAGCTCACCACGGCAGGCATCGGACGAGCAGTACTTC,CASSPRQASDEQYF
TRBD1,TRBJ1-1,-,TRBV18,TGTGCCAGCTCACCGAAACCGGGACAGGGCACTGAAGCTTTCTTT,CASSPKPGQGTEAFF
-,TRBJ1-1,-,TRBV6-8,TGTGCCAGCAGTTACTCACTGGGGGTGTGGACTGAAGCTTTCTTT,CASSYSLGVWTEAFF